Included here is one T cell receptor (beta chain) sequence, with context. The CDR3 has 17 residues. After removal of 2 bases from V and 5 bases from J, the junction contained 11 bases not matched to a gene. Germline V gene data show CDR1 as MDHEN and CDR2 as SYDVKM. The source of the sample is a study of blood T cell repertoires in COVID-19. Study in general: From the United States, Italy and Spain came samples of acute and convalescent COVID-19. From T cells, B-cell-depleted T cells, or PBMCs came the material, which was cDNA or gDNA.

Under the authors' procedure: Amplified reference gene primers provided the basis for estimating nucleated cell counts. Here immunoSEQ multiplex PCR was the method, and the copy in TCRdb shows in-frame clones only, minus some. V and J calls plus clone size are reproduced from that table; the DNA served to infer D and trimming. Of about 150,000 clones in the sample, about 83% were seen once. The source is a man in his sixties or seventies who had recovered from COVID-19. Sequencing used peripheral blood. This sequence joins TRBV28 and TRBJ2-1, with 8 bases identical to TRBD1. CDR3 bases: TGTGCCAGCAGTTTAGTAGCCGGGACAGGAGCGCACAATGAGCAGTTCTTC. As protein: CASSLVAGTGAHNEQFF. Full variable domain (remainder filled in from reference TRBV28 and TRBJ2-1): DVKVTQSSRYLVKRTGEKVFLECVQDMDHENMFWYRQDPGLGLRLIYFSYDVKMKEKGDIPEGYSVSREKKERFSLILESASTNQTSMYLCASSLVAGTGAHNEQFFGPGTRLTVL.